This TCR beta chain was found in a study of T cell responses to AZD1222 COVID-19 vaccine. The method was immunoSEQ multiplex PCR; TCRdb's version includes in-frame clones alone and lacks a portion of them. The table shows about 67,000 clones, with around 80% occurring only once. The CDR3 is 15 amino acids. V was cut by 1 base and J by 3 bases, with 10 bases left in between. Germline V gene sequence: CDR1 SGHVS, CDR2 FQNEAQ. Specimen: peripheral blood, collected on day 0 of AZD1222 vaccination. The TCR was taken from an adult in good health. The rearrangement links TRBV7-8 to TRBJ1-5; maybe TRBD1 (5 bases). The CDR3 DNA follows: TGTGCCAGCAGCTTAGTGGGGGGGATCAATCAGCCCCAGCATTTT. Translated, it gives CASSLVGGINQPQHF. The full variable domain, its missing parts supplied by reference TRBV7-8 and TRBJ1-5, is GAGVSQSPRYKVAKRGQDVALRCDPISGHVSLFWYQQALGQGPEFLTYFQNEAQLDKSGLPSDRFFAERPEGSVSTLKIQRTQQEDSAVYLCASSLVGGINQPQHFGDGTRLSIL.